This T cell receptor beta chain was documented in a study of blood T cell repertoires in COVID-19. Generated by immunoSEQ multiplex PCR, the TCRdb table keeps only in-frame clones and is missing some. Altogether 320,000 or so clones are present, 89% being singletons, with the ten largest covering approximately 4.7%. Trimming stripped 4 bases from V and 4 bases from J, with 16 bases between. Germline V CDR1 and CDR2: SGHDN, FVKESK. The CDR3 is made up of 16 amino acids. V gene TRBV14 combines with J gene TRBJ2-2, with D perhaps matching TRBD2 (6 bases). Specimen: PBMCs or T cells enriched from blood (not recorded which). The receptor's source is a man between 60 and 75 years old who had recovered from COVID-19. CDR3 nucleotides: TGTGCCAGCAGCCCCAGTGTGGGAGGACGCACCGGGGAGCTGTTTTTT. Translating gives CASSPSVGGRTGELFF. Drawing the rest from reference TRBV14 and TRBJ2-2, the complete variable domain is EAGVTQFPSHSVIEKGQTVTLRCDPISGHDNLYWYRRVMGKEIKFLLHFVKESKQDESGMPNNRFLAERTGGTYSTLKVQPAELEDSGVYFCASSPSVGGRTGELFFGEGSRLTVL.